Listed below are T cell receptor beta chains from one sample, sequenced in a study of cytomegalovirus exposure and HLA in healthy donors. Measured with immunoSEQ multiplex PCR; TCRdb has only the in-frame clones, and not every one. The table lists about 110,000 clones, over 70% of them singletons, with roughly 2.9% in the top ten. Sequenced: PBMCs. All receptors come from a male donor in good health and CMV-seropositive. CDR3s include the opening cysteine and the closing phenylalanine or tryptophan. D genes are given only for firm matches. Clone size is stated in some rows and not others, as once, few, many or a class when expanded.

clone size: .; J gene: TRBJ2-1; D gene: .; V gene: TRBV19; CDR3 protein: CASSIEGASPSMVQFF; CDR3 DNA: TGTGCCAGTAGTATAGAGGGGGCGTCCCCTTCTATGGTGCAGTTCTTC
clone size: once; J gene: TRBJ2-1; D gene: .; V gene: TRBV4-3; CDR3 protein: CASSPNGAINNEQFF; CDR3 DNA: TGCGCCAGCAGTCCTAATGGGGCTATTAACAATGAGCAGTTCTTC
clone size: few; J gene: TRBJ2-7; D gene: TRBD1; V gene: TRBV27; CDR3 protein: CASSADRGYPSEQYF; CDR3 DNA: TGTGCCAGCAGTGCCGACAGGGGTTACCCCTCCGAGCAGTACTTC
clone size: .; J gene: TRBJ2-5; D gene: TRBD1; V gene: TRBV6-5; CDR3 protein: CASGVLRGYQETQYF; CDR3 DNA: TGTGCCAGCGGAGTCCTCAGGGGGTACCAAGAGACCCAGTACTTC
clone size: .; J gene: TRBJ1-4; D gene: .; V gene: TRBV6-4; CDR3 protein: CASRPGPGNEKLFF; CDR3 DNA: TGTGCCAGCCGACCTGGACCGGGGAATGAAAAACTGTTTTTT
clone size: .; J gene: TRBJ1-2; D gene: TRBD1; V gene: TRBV4-2; CDR3 protein: CASSQDPRPGGGYTF; CDR3 DNA: TGTGCCAGCAGCCAAGATCCCCGGCCAGGGGGAGGCTACACCTTC
clone size: once; J gene: TRBJ2-7; D gene: .; V gene: TRBV5-4; CDR3 protein: CASSEFTGPYEQYF; CDR3 DNA: TGTGCCAGCAGCGAATTCACAGGGCCCTACGAGCAGTACTTC
clone size: .; J gene: TRBJ1-2; D gene: .; V gene: TRBV6-6; CDR3 protein: CASSPTGQQNGYTF; CDR3 DNA: TGTGCCAGCAGCCCTACCGGACAGCAGAATGGCTACACCTTC
clone size: .; J gene: TRBJ2-7; D gene: .; V gene: TRBV20-1; CDR3 protein: CSAQGGAEQYF; CDR3 DNA: TGCAGTGCACAGGGCGGAGCCGAGCAGTACTTC
clone size: .; J gene: TRBJ2-7; D gene: .; V gene: TRBV29-1; CDR3 protein: CSVEISAEDSYEQYF; CDR3 DNA: TGCAGCGTTGAGATATCGGCGGAGGACTCCTACGAGCAGTACTTC
clone size: .; J gene: TRBJ1-1; D gene: .; V gene: TRBV19; CDR3 protein: CASNGNTEAFF; CDR3 DNA: TGTGCCAGTAACGGGAACACTGAAGCTTTCTTT
clone size: .; J gene: TRBJ1-5; D gene: TRBD1; V gene: TRBV28; CDR3 protein: CASSFDRVSQPQHF; CDR3 DNA: TGTGCCAGCAGTTTTGACAGGGTCAGCCAGCCCCAGCATTTT
clone size: .; J gene: TRBJ2-1; D gene: TRBD1; V gene: TRBV5-1; CDR3 protein: CASRPPGQAGNEQFF; CDR3 DNA: TGCGCCAGCCGGCCTCCGGGACAGGCGGGAAATGAGCAGTTCTTC
clone size: few; J gene: TRBJ1-1; D gene: .; V gene: TRBV6-6; CDR3 protein: CASSPPWAGEAFF; CDR3 DNA: TGTGCCAGCAGTCCACCCTGGGCAGGGGAAGCTTTCTTT
clone size: .; J gene: TRBJ1-1; D gene: .; V gene: TRBV27; CDR3 protein: CASSLGGRVMNTEAFF; CDR3 DNA: TGTGCCAGCAGTTTAGGGGGCAGGGTGATGAACACTGAAGCTTTCTTT
clone size: .; J gene: TRBJ1-1; D gene: .; V gene: TRBV19; CDR3 protein: CASLDYLLFEAFF; CDR3 DNA: TGTGCCAGTTTGGACTACCTCCTTTTTGAAGCTTTCTTT
clone size: .; J gene: TRBJ1-4; D gene: .; V gene: TRBV4-3; CDR3 protein: CASSQEQRTSTNEKLFF; CDR3 DNA: TGCGCCAGCAGCCAAGAACAGAGAACTTCGACTAATGAAAAACTGTTTTTT
clone size: .; J gene: TRBJ2-3; D gene: .; V gene: TRBV29-1; CDR3 protein: CSVDRERIRTDTQYF; CDR3 DNA: TGCAGCGTTGACCGGGAAAGAATACGCACAGATACGCAGTATTTT
clone size: .; J gene: TRBJ2-1; D gene: TRBD1; V gene: TRBV6-5; CDR3 protein: CASSSESGGNEQFF; CDR3 DNA: TGTGCCAGCAGCTCAGAATCAGGGGGCAATGAGCAGTTCTTC
clone size: .; J gene: TRBJ1-2; D gene: .; V gene: TRBV28; CDR3 protein: CASSFHDRGYGYTF; CDR3 DNA: TGTGCCAGCAGTTTCCATGACAGAGGCTATGGCTACACCTTC
clone size: .; J gene: TRBJ2-3; D gene: .; V gene: TRBV7-3; CDR3 protein: CASSSRLVGDTQYF; CDR3 DNA: TGTGCCAGCAGCTCGAGACTGGTCGGGGATACGCAGTATTTT
clone size: .; J gene: TRBJ2-1; D gene: .; V gene: TRBV28; CDR3 protein: CASTRRIPYNEQFF; CDR3 DNA: TGTGCCAGCACGCGGCGAATCCCCTACAATGAGCAGTTCTTC
clone size: .; J gene: TRBJ1-6; D gene: .; V gene: TRBV5-6; CDR3 protein: CASSLFRGNSPLHF; CDR3 DNA: TGTGCCAGCAGCTTGTTCAGGGGTAATTCACCCCTCCACTTT
clone size: .; J gene: TRBJ2-7; D gene: TRBD1; V gene: TRBV27; CDR3 protein: CASSRRDRDSYEQYF; CDR3 DNA: TGTGCCAGCAGTCGCCGGGACAGGGACTCCTACGAGCAGTACTTC
clone size: .; J gene: TRBJ1-2; D gene: TRBD1; V gene: TRBV25-1; CDR3 protein: CASREGTGYGYTF; CDR3 DNA: TGTGCCAGCAGAGAGGGGACAGGGTATGGCTACACCTTC
clone size: few; J gene: TRBJ1-1; D gene: TRBD1; V gene: TRBV30; CDR3 protein: CAWSFRGVQGAGAFF; CDR3 DNA: TGTGCCTGGAGTTTCCGGGGGGTTCAGGGGGCAGGAGCTTTCTTT
clone size: .; J gene: TRBJ2-5; D gene: .; V gene: TRBV9; CDR3 protein: CASSVNRGSIEETQYF; CDR3 DNA: TGTGCCAGCAGCGTTAATCGGGGATCGATCGAAGAGACCCAGTACTTC
clone size: .; J gene: TRBJ2-7; D gene: .; V gene: TRBV7-2; CDR3 protein: CASSLVLLREYEQYF; CDR3 DNA: TGTGCCAGCAGCTTAGTGTTACTTCGGGAGTACGAGCAGTACTTC
clone size: .; J gene: TRBJ2-1; D gene: .; V gene: TRBV4-3; CDR3 protein: CASSHPRNEQFF; CDR3 DNA: TGCGCCAGCAGCCACCCCAGGAATGAGCAGTTCTTC
clone size: .; J gene: TRBJ1-1; D gene: TRBD1; V gene: TRBV5-4; CDR3 protein: CASSLAARQGRSEAFF; CDR3 DNA: TGTGCCAGCAGCTTGGCGGCGAGACAGGGGAGGAGTGAAGCTTTCTTT
clone size: .; J gene: TRBJ2-2; D gene: .; V gene: TRBV11-3; CDR3 protein: CASSFSGRNTGELFF; CDR3 DNA: TGTGCCAGCAGCTTTAGCGGTCGGAACACCGGGGAGCTGTTTTTT
clone size: .; J gene: TRBJ1-2; D gene: TRBD1; V gene: TRBV5-1; CDR3 protein: CASSPGGTSNYGYTF; CDR3 DNA: TGCGCCAGCAGCCCAGGGGGTACGAGTAACTATGGCTACACCTTC
clone size: once; J gene: TRBJ2-3; D gene: .; V gene: TRBV21-1; CDR3 protein: CASSKRGSGSRGLNSTDTQYF; CDR3 DNA: TGTGCCAGCAGCAAAAGGGGTAGCGGGAGTAGGGGCCTGAACTCCACAGATACGCAGTATTTT
clone size: .; J gene: TRBJ2-7; D gene: TRBD2; V gene: TRBV11-2; CDR3 protein: CASSPGGSGRGEQYF; CDR3 DNA: TGTGCCAGCAGCCCAGGGGGAAGCGGGAGGGGCGAGCAGTACTTC
clone size: .; J gene: TRBJ2-7; D gene: TRBD2; V gene: TRBV4-1; CDR3 protein: CASSPLSGRAYEQYF; CDR3 DNA: TGCGCCAGCAGCCCGCTAAGCGGGAGAGCCTACGAGCAGTACTTC
clone size: .; J gene: TRBJ2-7; D gene: .; V gene: TRBV6-5; CDR3 protein: CASSNSYEQYF; CDR3 DNA: TGTGCCAGCAGCAACAGCTACGAGCAGTACTTC
clone size: .; J gene: TRBJ1-5; D gene: .; V gene: TRBV27; CDR3 protein: CASGSNQPQHF; CDR3 DNA: TGTGCCAGCGGCAGTAATCAGCCCCAGCATTTT
clone size: .; J gene: TRBJ2-2; D gene: .; V gene: TRBV19; CDR3 protein: CASLSVITGELFF; CDR3 DNA: TGTGCCAGTCTTTCAGTAATCACCGGGGAGCTGTTTTTT
clone size: .; J gene: TRBJ1-1; D gene: .; V gene: TRBV13; CDR3 protein: CASSSPDSANTEAFF; CDR3 DNA: TGTGCCAGCAGCTCACCCGACAGTGCGAACACTGAAGCTTTCTTT
clone size: .; J gene: TRBJ2-3; D gene: TRBD1; V gene: TRBV6-5; CDR3 protein: CASMRGPTDTQYF; CDR3 DNA: TGTGCCAGCATGAGGGGGCCGACAGATACGCAGTATTTT
clone size: .; J gene: TRBJ2-3; D gene: TRBD2; V gene: TRBV9; CDR3 protein: CASSAEGTSGADTQYF; CDR3 DNA: TGTGCCAGCAGCGCCGAGGGGACTAGCGGGGCAGATACGCAGTATTTT